Here is one T cell receptor (beta chain) with its context. The data were obtained in a study of T-cell reconstitution after alpha-beta-depleted transplantation in children. Germline values: CDR1 SGHRS, CDR2 YFSETQ. J lost 4 bases, V lost 4 bases, and 1 base had no gene match. CDR3 length equals 12 residues. Molecular barcoding with unique molecular identifiers was used for the TCRbeta library. TCRdb itself ran the PCR reads through MiXCR, one entry per CDR3 protein. The table shows fewer than 750,000 distinct CDR3 sequences, with more than 20% occurring only once. The receptor was derived from a boy under two years old with Wiskott-Aldrich syndrome, due to receive a stem cell transplant. The genes are TRBV5-1 and TRBJ2-5; 7 bases fit TRBD2. This material consisted of PBMCs, taken before TCRalphabeta/CD19-depleted stem cell transplant. In DNA form, the CDR3 reads TGCGCCAGCAGCCGGGAGGTAGAGACCCAGTACTTC. Amino acids: CASSREVETQYF.